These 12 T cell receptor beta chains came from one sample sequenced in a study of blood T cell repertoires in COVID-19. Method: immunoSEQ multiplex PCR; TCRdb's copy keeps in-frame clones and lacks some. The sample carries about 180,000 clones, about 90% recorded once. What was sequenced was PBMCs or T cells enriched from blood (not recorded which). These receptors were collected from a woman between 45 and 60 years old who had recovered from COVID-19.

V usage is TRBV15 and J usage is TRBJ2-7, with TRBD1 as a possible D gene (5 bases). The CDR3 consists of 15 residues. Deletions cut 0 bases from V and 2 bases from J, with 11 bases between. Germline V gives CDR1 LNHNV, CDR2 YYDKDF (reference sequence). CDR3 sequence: CATSREQGKAYEQYF. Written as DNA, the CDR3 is TGTGCCACCAGCAGAGAGCAGGGAAAGGCCTACGAGCAGTACTTC.

The CDR3: CAISESMAGVGTEAFF. CDR3 bases: TGTGCCATCAGTGAGTCGATGGCCGGGGTGGGCACTGAAGCTTTCTTT. V usage is TRBV10-3 and J usage is TRBJ1-1; D ambiguous. The CDR3 runs 16 residues. V was cut by 0 bases and J by 4 bases, with 15 bases left in between. CDR1 ENHRY and CDR2 SYGVKD come from the germline V gene.

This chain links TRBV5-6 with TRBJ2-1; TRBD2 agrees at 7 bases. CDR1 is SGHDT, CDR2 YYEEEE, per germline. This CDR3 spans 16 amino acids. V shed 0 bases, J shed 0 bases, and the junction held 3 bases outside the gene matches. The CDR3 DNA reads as TGTGCCAGCAGCTTGGTTGGCGGGAGCTCCTACAATGAGCAGTTCTTC. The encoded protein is CASSLVGGSSYNEQFF.

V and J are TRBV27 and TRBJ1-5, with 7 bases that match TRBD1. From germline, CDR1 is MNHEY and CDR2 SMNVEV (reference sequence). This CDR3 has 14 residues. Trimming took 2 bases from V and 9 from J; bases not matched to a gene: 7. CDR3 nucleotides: TGTGCCAGCAGTTTAAGACAGGGTTTACCGCCCCAGCATTTT. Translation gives CASSLRQGLPPQHF.

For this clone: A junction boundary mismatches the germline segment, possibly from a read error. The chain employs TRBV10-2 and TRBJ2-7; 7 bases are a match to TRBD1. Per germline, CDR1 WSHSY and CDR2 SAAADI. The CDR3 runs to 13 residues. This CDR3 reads CASSESRTGQTPF. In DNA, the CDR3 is TGCGCCAGCAGTGAGTCGAGGACAGGTCAAACCCCTTTC.

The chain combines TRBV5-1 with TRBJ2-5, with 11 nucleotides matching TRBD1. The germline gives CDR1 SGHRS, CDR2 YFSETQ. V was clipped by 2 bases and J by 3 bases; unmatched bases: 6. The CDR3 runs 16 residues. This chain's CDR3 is CASSFRRTGGEETQYF. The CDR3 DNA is TGCGCCAGCAGCTTTAGACGGACAGGGGGCGAAGAGACCCAGTACTTC.

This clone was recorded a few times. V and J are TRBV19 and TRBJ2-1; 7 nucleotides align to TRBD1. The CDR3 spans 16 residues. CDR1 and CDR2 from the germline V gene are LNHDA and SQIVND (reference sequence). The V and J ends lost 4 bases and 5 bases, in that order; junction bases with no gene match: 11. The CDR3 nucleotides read TGTGCCAGTAGTACAAGACAGGGTCTTGTCCACAATGAGCAGTTCTTC. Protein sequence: CASSTRQGLVHNEQFF.

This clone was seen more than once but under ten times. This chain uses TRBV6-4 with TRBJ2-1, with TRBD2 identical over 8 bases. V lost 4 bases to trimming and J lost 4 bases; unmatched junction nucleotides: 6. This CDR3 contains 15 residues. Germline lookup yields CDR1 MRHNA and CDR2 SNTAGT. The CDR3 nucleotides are TGTGCCAGCAGTGTCCAAGCGGGAGATTACAATGAGCAGTTCTTC. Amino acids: CASSVQAGDYNEQFF.

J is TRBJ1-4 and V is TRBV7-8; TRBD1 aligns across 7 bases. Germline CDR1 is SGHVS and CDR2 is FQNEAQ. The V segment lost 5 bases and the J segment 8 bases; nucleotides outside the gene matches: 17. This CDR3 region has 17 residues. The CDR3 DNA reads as TGTGCCAGCAGCCCGAGACAGGGCCAAGTGGGTGGCGAAAAACTGTTTTTT. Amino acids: CASSPRQGQVGGEKLFF.

CDR3 bases: TGTGCCAGCAGTGACTCGACTCCGGGAAAAGGTGGCTACACCTTC. This codes for CASSDSTPGKGGYTF. The chain combines TRBV6-4 with TRBJ1-2; D is unclear. The V gene's germline CDR1 is MRHNA and CDR2 SNTAGT. The CDR3 totals 15 residues. V shed 0 bases and J shed 7 bases, with 15 bases lying between them.

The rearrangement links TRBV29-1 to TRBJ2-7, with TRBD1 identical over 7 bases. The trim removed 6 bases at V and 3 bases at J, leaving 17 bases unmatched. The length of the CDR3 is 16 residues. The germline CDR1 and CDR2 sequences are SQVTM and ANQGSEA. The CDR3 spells CSVGGDRQGGRYEQYF. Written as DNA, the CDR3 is TGCAGCGTGGGTGGGGACCGACAGGGCGGCCGCTACGAGCAGTACTTC.

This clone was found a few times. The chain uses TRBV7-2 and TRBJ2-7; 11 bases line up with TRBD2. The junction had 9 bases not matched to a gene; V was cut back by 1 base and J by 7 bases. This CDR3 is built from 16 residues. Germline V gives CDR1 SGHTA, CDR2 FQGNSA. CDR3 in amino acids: CASSLDTSGSLREQYF. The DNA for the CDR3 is TGTGCCAGCAGCTTAGATACTAGCGGGAGTTTAAGGGAGCAGTACTTC.